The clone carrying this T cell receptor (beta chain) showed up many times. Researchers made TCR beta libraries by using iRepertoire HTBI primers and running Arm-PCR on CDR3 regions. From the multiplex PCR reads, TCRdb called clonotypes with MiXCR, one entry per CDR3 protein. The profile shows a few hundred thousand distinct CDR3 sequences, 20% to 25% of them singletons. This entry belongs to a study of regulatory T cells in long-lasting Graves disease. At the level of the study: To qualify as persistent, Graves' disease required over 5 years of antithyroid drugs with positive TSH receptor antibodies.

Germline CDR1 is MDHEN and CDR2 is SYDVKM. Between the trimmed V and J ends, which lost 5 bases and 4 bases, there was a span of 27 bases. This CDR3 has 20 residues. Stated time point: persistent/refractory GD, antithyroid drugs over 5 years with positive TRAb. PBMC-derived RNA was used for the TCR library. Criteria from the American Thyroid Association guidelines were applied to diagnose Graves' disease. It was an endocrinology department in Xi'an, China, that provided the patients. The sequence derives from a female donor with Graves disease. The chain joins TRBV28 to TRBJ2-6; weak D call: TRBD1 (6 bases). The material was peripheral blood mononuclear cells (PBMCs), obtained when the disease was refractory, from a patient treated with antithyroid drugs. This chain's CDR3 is CASSNGPPGENRAGANVLTF. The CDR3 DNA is TGTGCCAGCAGTAATGGGCCCCCCGGAGAGAACAGGGCCGGGGCCAACGTCCTGACTTTC.